This T cell receptor beta chain was captured in a study of blood T cell repertoires in COVID-19. Study information: The origin of the acute and convalescent COVID-19 samples was the United States, Italy and Spain. Sources were T cells, B-cell-depleted T cells, or PBMCs; the material itself was cDNA or gDNA.

The CDR3 totals 14 residues. CDR1 is SGHVS, CDR2 FQNEAQ, per germline. Trimming removed 1 base from V and 5 bases from J; junction bases left unmatched: 4. Original methodology: Reference gene primer amplification in the assay estimated nucleated cell counts. Libraries were prepared by immunoSEQ multiplex PCR; TCRdb keeps only in-frame clonotypes and omits some of them. V and J calls and clone size follow that table, whereas D and trimming were derived from the DNA. Of tens of thousands of clones listed, 85% are singletons. The chain employs TRBV7-8 and TRBJ1-2; 7 nucleotides line up with TRBD1. Input material: peripheral blood. The clonotype was recovered from a man aged 70 or older with acute or convalescent COVID-19. Here the CDR3 reads CASSLGAGGYGYTF. The CDR3 DNA sequence: TGTGCCAGCAGCTTAGGGGCAGGGGGGTATGGCTACACCTTC.